The 24 T cell receptor beta chains given below trace back to one sample, sequenced in a study of T cells in women clearing cervical HPV infection listed by TCRdb under 2018. Libraries were constructed by the immunoSEQ multiplex PCR assay. In TCRdb, the immuneACCESS table is reduced to in-frame sequences with V and J assigned. These tables do not hold every clone; where another copy was compared, an unresolved V gene accounts for under half, and the others remain unexplained. The table held for this sample gives approximately 21,000 clones. Clones ranked in the top ten supply approximately 24% of the sample. Sequenced: blood buffy coat. The receptor source for this set is a woman between 18 and 69 years old with a cervical HPV16 infection that either progressed to CIN3+ or cleared (not recorded which).

As concerns this clone: The CDR3 is cut off 3 residues early in the read; its end comes from the germline J gene. The chain combines TRBV20-1 with TRBJ2-1, with 8 nucleotides matching TRBD2. The germline V gene has CDR1 DFQATT and CDR2 SNEGSKA (reference sequence). The CDR3 spans 16 residues. The V segment lost 6 bases and the J segment 2 bases; nucleotides outside the gene matches: 12. CDR3 region: CSANKPGLGTYNEQFF. The CDR3 bases that were read are TGCAGTGCAAATAAACCGGGACTAGGCACCTACAATGAG.

For this clone: The sequenced fragment ends 3 residues before the CDR3 boundary, so the rest is inferred from the germline J gene. This chain connects TRBV7-6 to TRBJ1-2; the D is unclear. The V gene's germline CDR1 is SGHVS and CDR2 FNYEAQ. The CDR3 is 14 residues long. Partial CDR3 DNA: TGTGCCAGCAGCTTAGCCGTGGCGGGCGGCGAC. Protein: CASSLAVAGGD. The full CDR3 sequence reads CASSLAVAGGDYTF.

A word on this clone: The read comes to an end 3 residues before the CDR3 does, leaving the germline J gene to fill in the end. This chain uses TRBV18 with TRBJ2-3; D may correspond to TRBD1 or TRBD2 (5 bases each). CDR1 and CDR2 from the germline V gene are KGHSH and LQKENI. The CDR3 is 14 amino acids. V was pared by 8 bases and J by 4 bases, with 16 bases between. Partial CDR3 DNA: TGTGCCAGCCCTAGGGGAGTAAACGCAGATACG. Translating it yields CASPRGVNADT. The full CDR3 protein is CASPRGVNADTQYF.

About this clone: The read falls 3 residues short of the CDR3 end, and the missing part is taken from the germline J gene. The chain has TRBV20-1 and TRBJ2-7, with D unclear. The CDR3 totals 11 residues. V was trimmed by 0 bases and J by 2 bases, leaving 2 bases between them. Germline lookup yields CDR1 DFQATT and CDR2 SNEGSKA (reference sequence). The part of the CDR3 DNA that was read is TGCAGTGCTAGAGACGCCTACGAG. Residues: CSARDAYE. The whole CDR3 protein reads CSARDAYEQYF.

To note about this clone: The read terminates 3 residues before the CDR3 end, so the remaining end is supplied by the germline J gene. This chain links TRBV6-1 with TRBJ2-1; 11 bases agree with TRBD2. CDR3 length: 15 amino acids. Germline-derived CDR1 and CDR2 are MNHNS and SASEGT. J was trimmed by 6 bases and V by 0 bases; bases with no gene match: 1. CDR3 loop: CASSEASGGANEQFF. CDR3 DNA, as far as it was read: TGTGCCAGCAGTGAAGCTAGCGGGGGGGCCAATGAG.

A remark on this clone: The read ends 3 residues early relative to the CDR3; the germline J gene fills the gap. The V call is TRBV11-2, the J call TRBJ1-2; D gene uncertain. The CDR3 consists of 15 residues. V was cut by 0 bases and J by 5 bases, with 13 bases left in between. The V gene's germline CDR1 is SGHAT and CDR2 FQNNGV. CDR3 bases read: TGTGCCAGCAGCTTAGAGGCAACCCAGGCGTATGGC. Translating it yields CASSLEATQAYG. The full CDR3 reads CASSLEATQAYGYTF. Using reference TRBV11-2 and TRBJ1-2 for the parts outside the CDR3, the full variable domain is EAGVAQSPRYKIIEKRQSVAFWCNPISGHATLYWYQQILGQGPKLLIQFQNNGVVDDSQLPKDRFSAERLKGVDSTLKIQPAKLEDSAVYLCASSLEATQAYGYTFGSGTRLTVV.

Regarding this clone: The read ends 3 residues early relative to the CDR3; the germline J gene fills the gap. This chain joins TRBV29-1 and TRBJ2-3; 16 bases map to TRBD2. The J segment lost 2 bases and the V segment lost 0 bases, leaving 8 bases of the junction unmatched. From germline, CDR1 is SQVTM and CDR2 ANQGSEA. This CDR3 contains 19 residues. The CDR3 here is CSVEDTSGLAGGITDTQYF. Partial CDR3 DNA: TGCAGCGTTGAAGACACCTCGGGACTAGCGGGGGGGATCACAGATACG.

A note on this clone: The sequenced fragment ends 3 residues before the CDR3 boundary, so the rest is inferred from the germline J gene. V is TRBV28 and J is TRBJ2-2; no clear D gene. Germline-derived CDR1 and CDR2 are MDHEN and SYDVKM. This CDR3 has 13 residues. V was cut by 5 bases and J by 6 bases, with 10 bases left in between. The DNA read from the CDR3 is TGTGCCAGCAGTCCCGGGTGGTCCGGGGAG. Translating it yields CASSPGWSGE. The entire CDR3 reads CASSPGWSGELFF.

Points on this clone: The read stops 3 residues short of the end of the CDR3; the missing end is completed from the germline J gene. The V call is TRBV5-8, the J call TRBJ2-5; D might be TRBD1 (6 bases). This CDR3 spans 14 amino acids. The germline V and J ends were trimmed by 2 bases and 7 bases, with 15 bases remaining between them. Germline V lookup: CDR1 SGHTS, CDR2 YDEGEE. CDR3 bases read: TGTGCCAGCAGCTTAAACAGGGCCTTGGGGACC. Residues: CASSLNRALGT. The full CDR3 is CASSLNRALGTQYF.

The CDR3 bases that were read are TGTGCCAGTAGTATGATAGGGCGGGGTGGCTCCTACGAG. This sequence encodes CASSMIGRGGSYE. The whole CDR3 reads CASSMIGRGGSYEQYF. The chain has TRBV19 and TRBJ2-7; TRBD2 is a possible D gene (6 bases). The read falls 3 residues short of the CDR3 end, and the missing part is taken from the germline J gene. Trimming removed 3 bases at V and 0 bases at J, with 15 bases between. CDR1 and CDR2 from the germline V gene are LNHDA and SQIVND (reference sequence). The CDR3 runs 16 residues. Combining the CDR3 with reference TRBV19 and TRBJ2-7 gives the whole variable domain DGGITQSPKYLFRKEGQNVTLSCEQNLNHDAMYWYRQDPGQGLRLIYYSQIVNDFQKGDIAEGYSVSREKKESFPLTVTSAQKNPTAFYLCASSMIGRGGSYEQYFGPGTRLTVT.

On this clone: The read is 3 residues too short to cover the CDR3 end, so that end is filled in from the germline J gene. V is TRBV6-1 and J is TRBJ1-2; D may be TRBD1 (5 bases). The CDR3 totals 15 residues. The germline CDR1 and CDR2 sequences are MNHNS and SASEGT. Deletions cut 1 base from V and 2 bases from J, with 11 bases between. The covered CDR3 bases are TGTGCCAGCAGTGAAGGCGGGGGGAGGAACTATGGC. It translates to CASSEGGGRNYG. The full CDR3 protein is CASSEGGGRNYGYTF.

As concerns this clone: The sequenced fragment ends 3 residues before the CDR3 boundary, so the rest is inferred from the germline J gene. V and J are TRBV5-4 and TRBJ1-2, with TRBD1 matching over 7 bases. Losses at the gene ends were 2 bases for V and 3 bases for J; bases not matched to a gene: 4. Germline V lookup: CDR1 SGHNT, CDR2 YYREEE (reference sequence). The CDR3 length is 14 residues. The CDR3 DNA, read in part, is TGTGCCAGCAGCTTTCCAGACAGGGACTATGGC. This gives the protein CASSFPDRDYG. The complete CDR3 protein is CASSFPDRDYGYTF.

Turning to this clone: The read comes to an end 3 residues before the CDR3 does, leaving the germline J gene to fill in the end. V and J are TRBV11-3 and TRBJ1-2; TRBD1 is a possible D gene (5 bases). The V gene lost 2 bases and the J gene lost 2 bases, with 12 bases spanning the gap. CDR1 is SGHNT and CDR2 is YENEEA in the germline V gene. The CDR3 extends over 15 amino acids. The part of the CDR3 DNA that was read is TGTGCCAGCAGCTTAACTCGACAGCCAAACTATGGC. It translates to CASSLTRQPNYG. The CDR3 reads in full as CASSLTRQPNYGYTF. Full variable domain (outside the CDR3, taken from reference TRBV11-3 and TRBJ1-2): EAGVVQSPRYKIIEKKQPVAFWCNPISGHNTLYWYLQNLGQGPELLIRYENEEAVDDSQLPKDRFSAERLKGVDSTLKIQPAELGDSAVYLCASSLTRQPNYGYTFGSGTRLTVV.

Comment on this clone: The read comes to an end 3 residues before the CDR3 does, leaving the germline J gene to fill in the end. The chain employs TRBV11-3 and TRBJ2-2; D unresolved. The CDR3 loop spans 13 amino acids. Between the trimmed V and J ends, which lost 1 base and 7 bases, there was a span of 7 bases. Germline loops: CDR1 SGHNT, CDR2 YENEEA. Here the CDR3 reads CASSLVSIGELFF. The sequenced part of the CDR3 DNA is TGTGCCAGCAGCTTAGTTTCAATCGGGGAG. The complete variable domain, with remaining parts taken from reference TRBV11-3 and TRBJ2-2, reads EAGVVQSPRYKIIEKKQPVAFWCNPISGHNTLYWYLQNLGQGPELLIRYENEEAVDDSQLPKDRFSAERLKGVDSTLKIQPAELGDSAVYLCASSLVSIGELFFGEGSRLTVL.

The covered CDR3 bases are TGCAGCGAAAAGGAGGGGGAGTGGGAGACG. It specifies CSEKEGEWET. The CDR3, in full, reads CSEKEGEWETQYF. The chain links TRBV29-1 to TRBJ2-3; D is possibly TRBD1 or TRBD2 (6 bases each). The read ends 3 residues shy of where the CDR3 ends; the end is completed using the germline J gene. CDR3 length: 13 residues. Germline lookup yields CDR1 SQVTM and CDR2 ANQGSEA.

Notes on this clone: Coverage ceases 3 residues before the CDR3 finishes, and the germline J gene fills in the end. The gene calls are TRBV5-1 and TRBJ1-1, with 10 bases fitting TRBD1. This CDR3 contains 14 residues. V trimming: 5 bases; J trimming: 4 bases; junction bases outside the gene matches: 5. The V gene's germline CDR1 is SGHRS and CDR2 YFSETQ. CDR3 bases read: TGCGCCAGCAGTCGACAGGGGGCGATCACTGAA. Residues: CASSRQGAITE. From start to end, the CDR3 is CASSRQGAITEAFF.

Comment on this clone: One junction end does not reproduce the germline sequence, and a read error may be involved. CDR3 loop: CSSSLVASGDDTQYF. The covered CDR3 bases are TGTTCCAGCAGCTTAGTAGCTAGCGGGGATGATACC. The gene calls are TRBV7-9 and TRBJ2-5; TRBD2 matches at 9 bases. Read data end 3 residues before the CDR3 end; the end is taken from the germline J gene. The CDR3 has 15 amino acids. Per the germline V gene, CDR1 is SEHNR and CDR2 is FQNEAQ (reference sequence).

With respect to this clone: The read ends 3 residues early relative to the CDR3; the germline J gene fills the gap. This sequence joins TRBV13 and TRBJ2-3, with 10 nucleotides matching TRBD2. Germline V gene data show CDR1 as PRHDT and CDR2 as FYEKMQ (reference sequence). The CDR3 length is 17 residues. J lost 5 bases, V lost 1 base, and 9 bases had no gene match. The CDR3 bases that were read are TGTGCCAGCAGCTTAGTTACGGGGACTAGCGCCGGAGATACG. Amino acids: CASSLVTGTSAGDT. In full, the CDR3 is CASSLVTGTSAGDTQYF.

A word on this clone: The read ends 3 residues early relative to the CDR3; the germline J gene fills the gap. The rearrangement links TRBV2 to TRBJ1-6, with no clear D. Germline-derived CDR1 and CDR2 are SNHLY and FYNNEI. The length of the CDR3 is 13 residues. Trimming cost V 7 bases and J 8 bases, with 12 bases left between them. The CDR3 bases that were read are TGTGCCAGCATTTTGCAGCAGGATTCACCC. This sequence encodes CASILQQDSP. The whole CDR3 is CASILQQDSPLHF.

As to this clone: With the read ending 3 residues before the CDR3 end, the germline J gene is used to fill in that end. The V gene is TRBV20-1, the J gene TRBJ1-2; D remains ambiguous. The CDR3 spans 15 residues. CDR1 and CDR2 (germline): DFQATT, SNEGSKA (reference sequence). V lost 6 bases, J lost 0 bases, and 17 bases lay in between. CDR3 DNA, as far as it was read: TGCAGTGCCGCTAGTAGTCCGGAAGCTAACTATGGC. This codes for CSAASSPEANYG. In full, the CDR3 is CSAASSPEANYGYTF.

On this clone: The read gets to within 3 residues of the CDR3 end, and the germline J gene fills in the rest. The chain joins TRBV23-1 to TRBJ1-1; D remains unclear. TRBV23-1 is placed among ORFs of uncertain function. The CDR3 length is 16 residues. Trimming shortened V by 0 bases and J by 6 bases, and 17 bases separated the two germline ends. CDR3 DNA, as far as it was read: TGCGCCAGCAGTCAATCAGTTTGCGGACTGTTCGCTGAA. Amino acid sequence: CASSQSVCGLFAE. The entire CDR3 protein reads CASSQSVCGLFAEAFF.

About this clone itself: The read falls 3 residues short of the CDR3 end, and the missing part is taken from the germline J gene. The rearrangement joins TRBV10-2 to TRBJ2-2; 12 positions agree with TRBD2. V shed 0 bases, J shed 7 bases, and the junction held 9 bases outside the gene matches. Germline assignment: CDR1 WSHSY and CDR2 SAAADI. The CDR3 sequence is 18 residues long. The sequenced CDR3 bases are TGCGCCAGCAGTGAGTCGAGATCTAGCGGGAGGGCCTTCGGGGAG. Translating it yields CASSESRSSGRAFGE. The whole CDR3 protein is CASSESRSSGRAFGELFF.

With respect to this clone: Coverage ceases 3 residues before the CDR3 finishes, and the germline J gene fills in the end. This chain links TRBV2 with TRBJ2-2; possibly TRBD1 for D (6 bases). The CDR3 has 16 residues. CDR1 SNHLY and CDR2 FYNNEI come from the germline V gene. Trimming cost V 5 bases and J 2 bases, with 15 bases left between them. The CDR3 bases that were read are TGTGCCAGCAGTTTATCCGGGACACTTAACACCGGGGAG. Encoded protein: CASSLSGTLNTGE. The CDR3 reads in full as CASSLSGTLNTGELFF.

Of note for this clone: The read is 3 residues too short to cover the CDR3 end, so that end is filled in from the germline J gene. This chain uses TRBV11-3 with TRBJ1-2; 9 bases agree with TRBD1. Germline CDR1 is SGHNT and CDR2 is YENEEA. Trimming cost V 4 bases and J 5 bases; bases outside gene matches: 5. The CDR3 runs 14 residues. Partial CDR3 DNA: TGTGCCAGCAGCTCGGACAGGGGAACGTATGGC. Amino acids: CASSSDRGTYG. The CDR3 reads in full as CASSSDRGTYGYTF.